This T cell receptor beta chain was retrieved from a study of blood T cell repertoires in COVID-19. Germline assignment: CDR1 SGHDN and CDR2 FVKESK. V shed 4 bases, J shed 4 bases, and the junction held 7 bases outside the gene matches. The CDR3 has 15 residues. Methods used by the authors: Scientists estimated how many nucleated cells there were by amplifying reference gene primers. Assay used: immunoSEQ multiplex PCR; TCRdb lists only in-frame clones, some missing. The D gene and trimming were derived from the DNA, and the V and J assignments and clone size from that table. The sample includes over 150,000 clones, about 90% seen only once; the top ten take 7%. Participant age was roughly 18 to 100 years, and participants resided in around 24 US areas. Donors in Cohort 3 counted as recovered after two negative PCRs, clearance, or symptom resolution.

Sequenced material: PBMCs or T cells enriched from blood (not recorded which). The chain carries TRBV14 and TRBJ1-2, with 9 bases lining up with TRBD1. The sequence came from a woman aged 45-65 years who had recovered from COVID-19. CDR3 region: CASSLRQGGIYGYTF. DNA for the CDR3: TGTGCCAGCAGCCTAAGACAGGGGGGTATCTATGGCTACACCTTC. The variable domain in full, with the rest retrieved from reference TRBV14 and TRBJ1-2, is EAGVTQFPSHSVIEKGQTVTLRCDPISGHDNLYWYRRVMGKEIKFLLHFVKESKQDESGMPNNRFLAERTGGTYSTLKVQPAELEDSGVYFCASSLRQGGIYGYTFGSGTRLTVV.